The subject of this entry is one T cell receptor (beta chain). Some clones are missing from TCRdb's copy, which holds only in-frame ones; the method was immunoSEQ multiplex PCR. The data contain tens of thousands of clones, roughly 94% of them seen just once; the ten biggest clones take up more than 1.2%. The CDR3 is 15 amino acids. Germline V lookup: CDR1 ENHRY, CDR2 SYGVKD. The ends lost 2 bases at V and 6 bases at J; junction bases unmatched: 6. The data derive from a study of cytomegalovirus exposure and HLA in healthy donors. Sequencing input: PBMCs. The origin of this receptor is a man younger than 30 in good health and CMV-seropositive. The V call is TRBV10-3, the J call TRBJ2-3; TRBD2 matches at 9 bases. The CDR3 region has the DNA TGTGCCATCAGTGAGGGAGCGGGGGGCTTTGATACGCAGTATTTT. As protein: CAISEGAGGFDTQYF.